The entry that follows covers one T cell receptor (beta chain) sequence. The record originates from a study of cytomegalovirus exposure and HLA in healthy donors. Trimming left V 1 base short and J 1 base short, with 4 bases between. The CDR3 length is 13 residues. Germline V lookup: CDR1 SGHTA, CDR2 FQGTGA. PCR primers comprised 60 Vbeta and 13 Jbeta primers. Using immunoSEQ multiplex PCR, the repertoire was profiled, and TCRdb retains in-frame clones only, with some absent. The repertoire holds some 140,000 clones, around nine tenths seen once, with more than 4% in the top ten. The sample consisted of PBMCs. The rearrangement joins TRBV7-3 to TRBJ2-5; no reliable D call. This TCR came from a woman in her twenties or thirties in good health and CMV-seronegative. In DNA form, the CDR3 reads TGTGCCAGCAGCTTAAACAGCCAAGAGACCCAGTACTTC. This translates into CASSLNSQETQYF. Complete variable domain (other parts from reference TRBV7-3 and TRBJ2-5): GAGVSQTPSNKVTEKGKYVELRCDPISGHTALYWYRQSLGQGPEFLIYFQGTGAADDSGLPNDRFFAVRPEGSVSTLKIQRTERGDSAVYLCASSLNSQETQYFGPGTRLLVL.